This T cell receptor beta chain is drawn from a study of post-analysis software for immune sequencing data. As for this clonotype: Its target is not known. Its ends do not fully match the called genes, so a read error is possible.

Germline CDR1 and CDR2: SEHNR and FQNEAQ (reference sequence). CDR3 length equals 12 residues. Notes on the study in general: With TRBV5-6, TRBV5-1 and TRBV20-1 included, about five TRBV segments were more frequent in patients than in controls.

The TCR beta cDNA libraries contained unique molecular identifiers. From the PCR reads, TCRdb called clonotypes with MiXCR, one entry per CDR3 protein. The sample lists 750,000 to 950,000 distinct CDR3 sequences, 40% to 55% occurring once. This receptor was identified in a girl aged 5-17 years with multiple sclerosis. J is TRBJ2-5 and V is TRBV7-9; D is possibly TRBD2 (6 bases). Sequences were obtained from blood. CDR3 sequence (DNA): TGTGCCGGCAGCTTAGCGGAGGAGGAGCAGTACTTC. It codes for CAGSLAEEEQYF.